A single sample is the source of the 27 T cell receptor beta chains below, sequenced in a study of T cell responses to AZD1222 COVID-19 vaccine (dated by TCRdb to about 2021). Taken with the paper, the label for time point translates to: about 28 days (+/-7) after the second vaccine dose. The library was built by means of the immunoSEQ multiplex PCR assay. TCRdb took over this immuneACCESS table, retaining in-frame rearrangements with V and J assigned. Such tables are incomplete; in checked studies, under half of the missing clones stem from an unresolved V gene, and the remainder is unexplained. This sample holds approximately 110,000 clones; 92% were observed only once. The top ten clones comprise approximately 7.9% of the sample. The sample consisted of peripheral blood, taken 28 days after the second AZD1222 dose. All receptors come from an adult who received the AZD1222 COVID-19 vaccine.

The chain combines TRBV6-1 with TRBJ2-3, with 9 bases aligning to TRBD1. Trimming removed 0 bases from V and 2 bases from J; junction bases left unmatched: 3. Germline assignment: CDR1 MNHNS and CDR2 SASEGT. There are 16 residues in the CDR3. Here the CDR3 DNA reads TGTGCCAGCAGTGAAGCGACAGGGGGGCCCACAGATACGCAGTATTTT. Amino acid sequence: CASSEATGGPTDTQYF.

The chain employs TRBV28 and TRBJ2-2; no firm D call. V shed 3 bases and J shed 6 bases, with 8 bases lying between them. This CDR3 region has 13 residues. Germline assignment: CDR1 MDHEN and CDR2 SYDVKM. CDR3 amino acids: CASSFPSAGELFF. The CDR3 nucleotides are TGTGCCAGCAGTTTTCCGTCAGCCGGGGAGCTGTTTTTT.

This clone was observed a single time. The chain has TRBV5-4 and TRBJ1-5, with D uncertain. CDR3 length: 12 amino acids. The ends were cut back, 2 bases at V and 2 bases at J, with 2 bases in the middle. Germline loops: CDR1 SGHNT, CDR2 YYREEE (reference sequence). In DNA form, the CDR3 reads TGTGCCAGCAGCTTAGGCAATCAGCCCCAGCATTTT. Protein product: CASSLGNQPQHF.

This clone came up once. The V and J genes are TRBV29-1 and TRBJ2-1, with TRBD2 matching over 7 bases. Per germline, CDR1 SQVTM and CDR2 ANQGSEA. The CDR3 is made up of 17 amino acids. The J segment lost 6 bases and the V segment lost 3 bases, leaving 17 bases of the junction unmatched. The CDR3 DNA is TGCAGCGTTGATGGCGGTTTGGGGGAGGGCGCCTTCAATGAGCAGTTCTTC. It is translated as CSVDGGLGEGAFNEQFF.

In this sample, this clone turned up once. The V call is TRBV28, the J call TRBJ1-2; D gene unclear. Germline V gene lookup returns CDR1 MDHEN and CDR2 SYDVKM. With 6 bases removed from V and 7 bases from J, the gap between germline ends came to 15 bases. The CDR3 has 13 amino acids. The CDR3 is CASSPELVFGYTF. DNA for the CDR3: TGTGCCAGCAGCCCCGAGTTAGTTTTTGGCTACACCTTC.

The chain joins TRBV29-1 to TRBJ1-4; D possibly corresponds to TRBD1 (6 bases). The CDR3 extends over 12 amino acids. Trimming took off 3 bases at V and 8 bases at J, with 10 bases between the two ends. Germline V gene lookup returns CDR1 SQVTM and CDR2 ANQGSEA. The CDR3 DNA is TGCAGCGTTGACAGGGGAGGCGAAAAACTGTTTTTT. Residues: CSVDRGGEKLFF.

The chain carries TRBV9 and TRBJ1-2; D is possibly TRBD1 (6 bases). CDR1 is SGDLS and CDR2 is YYNGEE in the germline V gene. V was shortened by 1 base and J by 4 bases, with 14 bases between the two germline ends. The CDR3 covers 15 residues. DNA for the CDR3: TGTGCCAGCAGCGTACCCAGGGGATCAAGCTATGGCTACACCTTC. Translation: CASSVPRGSSYGYTF.

This rearrangement joins TRBV11-1 to TRBJ2-2; weak D call: TRBD1 (6 bases). The CDR3 spans 16 residues. Deletions cut 5 bases from V and 2 bases from J, with 15 bases between. The germline V gene encodes CDR1 SGHAT and CDR2 FQDESV (reference sequence). Written as DNA, the CDR3 is TGTGCCAGCAGCCAGAGAACAGGGCATAACACCGGGGAGCTGTTTTTT. Translated: CASSQRTGHNTGELFF.

The rearrangement uses TRBV4-1 and TRBJ2-2, with 8 nucleotides matching TRBD1. CDR1 and CDR2 from the germline V gene are MGHRA and YSYEKL. The CDR3 consists of 16 residues. Trimming took 0 bases from V and 6 from J; bases not matched to a gene: 6. This CDR3 is CASSQEGQAGAGELFF. The CDR3 coding sequence is TGCGCCAGCAGCCAAGAGGGACAGGCTGGGGCCGGGGAGCTGTTTTTT.

The chain combines TRBV7-9 with TRBJ2-1; D gene uncertain. CDR1 is SEHNR and CDR2 is FQNEAQ in the germline V gene (reference sequence). V lost 5 bases, J lost 8 bases, and 10 bases lay in between. This CDR3 is 12 amino acids long. The DNA of the CDR3 is TGTGCCAGCAGCCCCCCTGTTCATGAGCAGTTCTTC. This sequence encodes CASSPPVHEQFF.

V and J are TRBV10-3 and TRBJ1-1, with 8 bases aligning to TRBD1. This CDR3 has 15 residues. Germline values: CDR1 ENHRY, CDR2 SYGVKD. The trim removed 3 bases at V and 5 bases at J, leaving 8 bases unmatched. In nucleotides, the CDR3 is TGTGCCATCAGTGATATGACAGGGGCTTTAACTGAAGCTTTCTTT. This codes for CAISDMTGALTEAFF.

With respect to this clone: It is unclear where the CDR3 begins or ends on the DNA, so no DNA is shown, and the CDR3 is as TCRdb lists it. The chain is built from TRBV12-5 and TRBJ2-3; the listed D gene, TRBD1, was not tested against the DNA. Per germline, CDR1 LGHNT and CDR2 FRNRAP. Termini included, the CDR3 measures 12 amino acids. CDR3: CASGFWGQGTYF.

DNA for the CDR3: TGTGCCAGCAGCCAGGGACCGAGAAATCAGCCCCAGCATTTT. This codes for CASSQGPRNQPQHF. The genes are TRBV3-1 (or the pseudogene TRBV3-2) and TRBJ1-5; TRBD1 might be the D (5 bases). Germline V CDR1 and CDR2: LGHDT, YNNKEL (reference sequence). This CDR3 has 14 amino acids. V lost 3 bases and J lost 4, with 10 bases in between.

The chain employs TRBV11-2 and TRBJ2-7; D possibly uses TRBD1 or TRBD2 (6 bases each). V was clipped by 1 base and J by 6 bases, with 13 bases between them. Germline loops: CDR1 SGHAT, CDR2 FQNNGV. This CDR3 has 14 amino acids. CDR3: CASSLGGAIVEQYF. The CDR3 bases are TGTGCCAGCAGCTTAGGGGGGGCGATTGTCGAGCAGTACTTC.

The chain carries TRBV19 and TRBJ1-5, with a weak D call TRBD1 (6 bases). V lost 6 bases and J lost 4, with 13 bases in between. The CDR3 covers 14 residues. Germline V gives CDR1 LNHDA, CDR2 SQIVND (reference sequence). CDR3 sequence: CASREQGWNQPQHF. In DNA form, the CDR3 reads TGTGCCAGTAGGGAACAGGGTTGGAATCAGCCCCAGCATTTT.

This chain uses TRBV5-1 with TRBJ1-3; 7 bases match TRBD1. CDR3 size: 16 residues. The J segment lost 0 bases and the V segment lost 3 bases, leaving 6 bases of the junction unmatched. Germline V gene lookup returns CDR1 SGHRS and CDR2 YFSETQ. CDR3 loop: CASSSMDRFSGNTIYF. The CDR3 DNA sequence: TGCGCCAGCAGCTCGATGGACAGGTTCTCTGGAAACACCATATATTTT. The full variable domain, rest sourced from reference TRBV5-1 and TRBJ1-3, is KAGVTQTPRYLIKTRGQQVTLSCSPISGHRSVSWYQQTPGQGLQFLFEYFSETQRNKGNFPGRFSGRQFSNSRSEMNVSTLELGDSALYLCASSSMDRFSGNTIYFGEGSWLTVV.

The V gene is TRBV5-1, the J gene TRBJ2-3, with 7 bases aligning to TRBD1. Per the germline V gene, CDR1 is SGHRS and CDR2 is YFSETQ. The length of the CDR3 is 15 residues. Trimming at V came to 5 bases and at J to 1 base, leaving 7 bases not matched to a gene. Written as DNA, the CDR3 is TGCGCCAGCAGACCGGGACAGCAGGGCACAGATACGCAGTATTTT. Its translation: CASRPGQQGTDTQYF.

This chain joins TRBV5-1 and TRBJ1-4, with TRBD1 as a possible D gene (6 bases). Per germline, CDR1 SGHRS and CDR2 YFSETQ. This CDR3 contains 15 residues. V lost 5 bases and J 7 bases, leaving 18 bases between the germline ends. The CDR3 loop is CASSQGTTGVEKLFF. The CDR3 nucleotides are TGCGCCAGCAGTCAGGGGACCACCGGCGTTGAAAAACTGTTTTTT.

Worth noting for this clone: Other DNA sequences within the sample encode an identical CDR3. The J gene is TRBJ2-7, the V gene TRBV28, with a tentative D call TRBD2 (6 bases). The CDR3 has 13 residues. Germline V lookup: CDR1 MDHEN, CDR2 SYDVKM. The V end was cut by 3 bases, the J end by 2 bases, with 8 bases between. This CDR3 is CASSFSGPYEQYF. CDR3 in DNA: TGTGCCAGCAGTTTTAGCGGCCCCTACGAGCAGTACTTC.

The chain has TRBV14 and TRBJ1-1; D not resolved. Trimming shortened V by 6 bases and J by 0 bases, and 8 bases separated the two germline ends. Per germline, CDR1 SGHDN and CDR2 FVKESK. The CDR3 is 13 amino acids. The CDR3 here is CASRRLVNTEAFF. CDR3 bases: TGTGCCAGCAGAAGGCTTGTGAACACTGAAGCTTTCTTT.

This clone was observed a single time. V usage is TRBV4-1 and J usage is TRBJ1-5; 11 positions agree with TRBD1. V trimming: 3 bases; J trimming: 4 bases; junction bases outside the gene matches: 5. CDR1 is MGHRA, CDR2 YSYEKL, per germline. The CDR3 spans 16 residues. The CDR3 is CASSHSGTGGNQPQHF. DNA of the CDR3: TGCGCCAGCAGCCATTCCGGGACAGGGGGGAATCAGCCCCAGCATTTT.

V gene TRBV5-5 combines with J gene TRBJ2-1; no clear D. The V end lost 7 bases, the J end lost 4 bases, and 9 bases lay between the germline ends. The CDR3 spans 12 residues. In germline, CDR1 is SGHKS, CDR2 YYEKEE (reference sequence). The CDR3 region has the DNA TGTGCCAGCTCCTTGTTGTACAATGAGCAGTTCTTC. It codes for CASSLLYNEQFF.

The chain uses TRBV11-2 and TRBJ2-7, with D unresolved. Germline CDR1 and CDR2: SGHAT and FQNNGV. V shed 6 bases and J shed 6 bases, with 9 bases lying between them. The CDR3 loop spans 11 amino acids. The DNA for the CDR3 is TGTGCCAGCAGGGGGTCCGGCGAGCAGTACTTC. This translates into CASRGSGEQYF. Supplemented by reference TRBV11-2 and TRBJ2-7, the full variable domain reads EAGVAQSPRYKIIEKRQSVAFWCNPISGHATLYWYQQILGQGPKLLIQFQNNGVVDDSQLPKDRFSAERLKGVDSTLKIQPAKLEDSAVYLCASRGSGEQYFGPGTRLTVT.

The J gene is TRBJ2-7, the V gene TRBV5-4; 7 bases map to TRBD2. The V segment lost 2 bases and the J segment 3 bases; nucleotides outside the gene matches: 2. This CDR3 has 13 amino acids. Looked up from germline, CDR1 is SGHNT and CDR2 is YYREEE (reference sequence). Written as DNA, the CDR3 is TGTGCCAGCAGCTTAGAGCGGGGCTACGAGCAGTACTTC. Translated, it gives CASSLERGYEQYF.

The chain uses TRBV7-9 and TRBJ1-5, with D maybe TRBD1 (5 bases). The V gene's germline CDR1 is SEHNR and CDR2 FQNEAQ (reference sequence). The CDR3 sequence is 13 residues long. The ends were cut back, 4 bases at V and 1 base at J, with 5 bases in the middle. The CDR3 loop is CASSWDSNQPQHF. The CDR3 region has the DNA TGTGCCAGCAGCTGGGACAGCAATCAGCCCCAGCATTTT.

The chain has TRBV27 and TRBJ1-1; no clear D. The germline V gene has CDR1 MNHEY and CDR2 SMNVEV (reference sequence). Trimming left V 3 bases short and J 1 base short, with 12 bases between. This CDR3 is 15 amino acids long. In DNA, the CDR3 is TGTGCCAGCAGTTTGCCAGGAAGTCAGAACACTGAAGCTTTCTTT. This gives the protein CASSLPGSQNTEAFF.

The rearrangement joins TRBV5-1 to TRBJ1-2; maybe TRBD1 (6 bases). The CDR3 contains 14 residues. The V and J ends lost 2 bases and 7 bases respectively, with 15 bases between them. Germline CDR1 is SGHRS and CDR2 is YFSETQ. CDR3 loop: CASSFMDLRGGYTF. CDR3 nucleotides: TGCGCCAGCAGCTTCATGGACCTCAGGGGTGGCTACACCTTC.